The present entry profiles one TCR beta chain with its context. Antigen unknown. Trimming left V 4 bases short and J 2 bases short, with 10 bases between. CDR1 and CDR2 from the germline V gene are KGHSH and LQKENI. The CDR3 length is 14 residues. The data stem from a study of shared clonotypes between healthy human individuals. Each PCR replicate from the sorted subsets contained about 200 ng DNA, which is tens of thousands of T cell genomes. Data came from immunoSEQ multiplex PCR; TCRdb stores just in-frame clones and leaves some out. Of some 2,500,000 clones listed, around 93% are singletons. Notes on the study in general: Sampling included only blood; tissue repertoires likely differ.

This receptor was obtained from a man younger than 30 in good health. Some clones in this sample may be carry-over from other donors' samples. V gene TRBV18 combines with J gene TRBJ2-3; maybe TRBD1 (7 bases). What was sequenced was naive CD4+ T cells from PBMCs. Indicated subset: CD45RA+ positively selected. The CDR3 DNA reads as TGTGCCAGCTCACGACAGGGACTCACAGATACGCAGTATTTT. Protein sequence: CASSRQGLTDTQYF.